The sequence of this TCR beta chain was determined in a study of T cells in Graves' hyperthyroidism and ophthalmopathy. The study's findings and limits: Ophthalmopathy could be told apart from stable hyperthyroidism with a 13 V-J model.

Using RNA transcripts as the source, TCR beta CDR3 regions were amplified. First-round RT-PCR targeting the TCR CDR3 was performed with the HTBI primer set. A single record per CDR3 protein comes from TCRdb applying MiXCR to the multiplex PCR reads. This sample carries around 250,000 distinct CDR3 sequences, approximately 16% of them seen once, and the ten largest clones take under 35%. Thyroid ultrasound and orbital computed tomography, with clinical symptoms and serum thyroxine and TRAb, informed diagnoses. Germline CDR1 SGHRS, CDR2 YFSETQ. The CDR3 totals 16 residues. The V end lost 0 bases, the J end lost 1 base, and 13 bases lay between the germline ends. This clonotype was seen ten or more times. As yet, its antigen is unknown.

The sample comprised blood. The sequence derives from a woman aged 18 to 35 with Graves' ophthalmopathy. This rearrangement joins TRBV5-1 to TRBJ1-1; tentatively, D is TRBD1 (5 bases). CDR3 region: CASSLAVVGPNTEAFF. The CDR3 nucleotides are TGCGCCAGCAGCTTGGCCGTGGTGGGACCGAACACTGAAGCTTTCTTT.